This is a list of T cell receptor beta chains from one sample in a study of control samples from healthy donors and cancer patients. The assay was immunoSEQ multiplex PCR, and TCRdb's table has in-frame clones only and misses some. This sample carries tens of thousands of clones, 91% of them seen once, and the ten largest clones take less than 20%. What was sequenced was blood. These receptors were collected from a man aged 25 to 45 in good health. The CDR3 runs from the conserved cysteine through the conserved F or W. Fields, in order: J gene, V gene, D gene, clone size, CDR3 DNA, CDR3 protein. A D gene is named only where the DNA matches it firmly. Clone size is shown for a subset of rows, as once, few, many or a class of expanded clone.

>TRBJ1-2|TRBV5-1|TRBD1|NA
TGCGCCAGCAGCTTTGACAGGGGAGATGGCTACACCTTC
CASSFDRGDGYTF
>TRBJ1-1|TRBV21-1|NA|NA
TGTGCCAGCAGCGCCCGAGTCTACAGGGGGGCCATGAACACTGAAGCTTTCTTT
CASSARVYRGAMNTEAFF
>TRBJ1-1|TRBV5-1|NA|NA
TGCGCCAGCAGCTGGGCTGCGGGATTGAACACTGAAGCTTTCTTT
CASSWAAGLNTEAFF
>TRBJ1-6|TRBV28|TRBD1|NA
TGTGCCAGCAGTTTTTCCGGGACAGGGCGCAATTCACCCCTCCACTTT
CASSFSGTGRNSPLHF
>TRBJ2-1|TRBV7-2|TRBD2|NA
TGTGCCAGCAGCCCGACTAGCGGGGGGGCGAAAGGGAATGAGCAGTTCTTC
CASSPTSGGAKGNEQFF
>TRBJ1-4|TRBV5-1|TRBD1|NA
TGCGCCAGCAGTCCGACAGGGGGCACTAATGAAAAACTGTTTTTT
CASSPTGGTNEKLFF
>TRBJ2-1|TRBV6-1|TRBD2|NA
TGTGCCAGCAGTGAAGCTAGCGGGAGGAAAACCTACAATGAGCAGTTCTTC
CASSEASGRKTYNEQFF
>TRBJ2-3|TRBV15|TRBD2|NA
TGTGCCACCAGCAAAGGGACTAGTCAAGGGTCAGATACGCAGTATTTT
CATSKGTSQGSDTQYF
>TRBJ2-3|TRBV18|NA|NA
TGTGCCAGCTCACCAAACCTGGGGGAAGATACGCAGTATTTT
CASSPNLGEDTQYF
>TRBJ2-2|TRBV7-6|NA|NA
TGTGCCAGCAGCTCCATAACAGCCACCGGGGAGCTGTTTTTT
CASSSITATGELFF
>TRBJ2-5|TRBV3-1/TRBV3-2|TRBD2|NA
TGTGCCAGCAGCCAGCGTGGGTGGGGGGGACAGACCCAGTACTTC
CASSQRGWGGQTQYF
>TRBJ2-5|TRBV2|TRBD2|NA
TGTGCCAGCAGGGAAGGACTAGCGGGGGGGCGGGGGACCCAGTACTTC
CASREGLAGGRGTQYF
>TRBJ2-1|TRBV28|TRBD1|NA
TGTGCCAGCAGTCTCTTCAGGGGGCTCGATGAGCAGTTCTTC
CASSLFRGLDEQFF
>TRBJ1-2|TRBV11-2|TRBD1|NA
TGTGCCAGCCGTCCTTCAGGGGGGGCTGGTGGCTACACCTTC
CASRPSGGAGGYTF
>TRBJ2-7|TRBV5-1|TRBD1|NA
TGCGCCAGTCGTACCGGGACAGGGAGAAGCGAGCAGTACTTC
CASRTGTGRSEQYF
>TRBJ2-5|TRBV10-1|NA|once
TGCGCCAGCAGTGAGTCCCAGGTAATGGGTCGAGAGACCCAGTACTTC
CASSESQVMGRETQYF
>TRBJ2-7|TRBV7-2|NA|NA
TGTGCCAGCAGCCTCATGGCGGGGGCCAACGAGCAGTACTTC
CASSLMAGANEQYF
>TRBJ2-2|TRBV19|NA|NA
TGTGCCAGTAGTATAGTTAGCGAAACCGGGGAGCTGTTTTTT
CASSIVSETGELFF
>TRBJ1-6|TRBV3-1/TRBV3-2|NA|NA
TGTGCCAGCAGCCATAGGACGAATTCACCCCTCCACTTT
CASSHRTNSPLHF
>TRBJ2-4|TRBV15|NA|NA
TGTGCCACCAGCAGAGAACGACTAGTTACGGAGGGCAAAAACATTCAGTACTTC
CATSRERLVTEGKNIQYF
>TRBJ1-3|TRBV28|NA|NA
TGTGCCAGCAGTTCAGCCGGCGTGGGGGTAGGAAACACCATATATTTT
CASSSAGVGVGNTIYF
>TRBJ2-1|TRBV11-2|TRBD2|NA
TGTGCCAGCAGCTTAGGGGGACTAGCCTTGTACAATGAGCAGTTCTTC
CASSLGGLALYNEQFF
>TRBJ1-1|TRBV4-3|NA|NA
TGCGCCAGCAGCCAACTAGCCGACAGGACCGAGAACACTGAAGCTTTCTTT
CASSQLADRTENTEAFF
>TRBJ2-1|TRBV6-1|NA|NA
TGTGCCAGCAGTGATCAGGCCTACAATGAGCAGTTCTTC
CASSDQAYNEQFF
>TRBJ2-7|TRBV5-6|TRBD1|NA
TGTGCCAGCAGCTCTACCGGACAGGGCTCCTACGAGCAGTACTTC
CASSSTGQGSYEQYF
>TRBJ2-7|TRBV1|NA|NA
TGCACCAGCAGCCAGAAGGGACGACTAGCGGAGGACGAGCAGTACTTC
CTSSQKGRLAEDEQYF
>TRBJ2-1|TRBV2|NA|NA
TGTGCCAGCGACGCCGATTACAATGAGCAGTTCTTC
CASDADYNEQFF
>TRBJ2-5|TRBV30|NA|once
TGTGCCTGGAGTGTAGGGACTTATCAAGAGACCCAGTACTTC
CAWSVGTYQETQYF
>TRBJ2-3|TRBV18|TRBD1|few
TGTGCCAGCTCACCGCCACAGGGGGCGGTAGATACGCAGTATTTT
CASSPPQGAVDTQYF
>TRBJ2-7|TRBV7-2|TRBD2|once
TGTGCCAGCAGCTACGGGTCGACTAGCGGGACATACGAGCAGTACTTC
CASSYGSTSGTYEQYF
>TRBJ1-3|TRBV6-5|NA|NA
TGTGCCAGCAGAACAGGGACTGGAAACACCATATATTTT
CASRTGTGNTIYF
>TRBJ2-7|TRBV6-1|NA|NA
TGTGCCAGCAGTGATTTTGGAGGAAGGGAGCAGTACTTC
CASSDFGGREQYF
>TRBJ2-3|TRBV30|NA|NA
TGTGCCTGGAGCCAGATTTGGGGCAGACTGGAGTATTCCGCAGATACGCAGTATTTT
CAWSQIWGRLEYSADTQYF